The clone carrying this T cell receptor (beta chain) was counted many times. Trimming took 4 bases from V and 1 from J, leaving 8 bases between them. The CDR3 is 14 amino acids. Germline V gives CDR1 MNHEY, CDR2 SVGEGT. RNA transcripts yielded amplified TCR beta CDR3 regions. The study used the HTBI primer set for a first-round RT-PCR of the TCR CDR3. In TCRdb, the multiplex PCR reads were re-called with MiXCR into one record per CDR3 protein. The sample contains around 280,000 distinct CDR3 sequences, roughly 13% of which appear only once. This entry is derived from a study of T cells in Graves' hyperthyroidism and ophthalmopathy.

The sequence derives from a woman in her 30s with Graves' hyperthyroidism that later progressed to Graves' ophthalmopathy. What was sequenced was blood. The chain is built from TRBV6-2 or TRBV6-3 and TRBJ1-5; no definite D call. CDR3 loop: CASSLFESNQPQHF. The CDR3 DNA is TGTGCCAGCAGTTTATTCGAGAGCAATCAGCCCCAGCATTTT.